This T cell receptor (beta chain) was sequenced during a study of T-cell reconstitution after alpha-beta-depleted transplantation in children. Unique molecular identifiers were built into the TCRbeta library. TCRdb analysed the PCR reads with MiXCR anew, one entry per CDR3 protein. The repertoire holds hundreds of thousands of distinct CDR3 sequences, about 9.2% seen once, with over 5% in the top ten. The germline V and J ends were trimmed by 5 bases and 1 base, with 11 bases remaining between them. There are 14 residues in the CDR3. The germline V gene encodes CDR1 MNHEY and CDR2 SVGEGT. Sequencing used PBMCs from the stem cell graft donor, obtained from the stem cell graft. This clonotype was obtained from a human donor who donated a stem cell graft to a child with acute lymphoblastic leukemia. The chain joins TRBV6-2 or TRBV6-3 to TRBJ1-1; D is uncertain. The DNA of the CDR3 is TGTGCCAGCAGTCGAGGAGCCTGGAACACTGAAGCTTTCTTT. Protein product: CASSRGAWNTEAFF.